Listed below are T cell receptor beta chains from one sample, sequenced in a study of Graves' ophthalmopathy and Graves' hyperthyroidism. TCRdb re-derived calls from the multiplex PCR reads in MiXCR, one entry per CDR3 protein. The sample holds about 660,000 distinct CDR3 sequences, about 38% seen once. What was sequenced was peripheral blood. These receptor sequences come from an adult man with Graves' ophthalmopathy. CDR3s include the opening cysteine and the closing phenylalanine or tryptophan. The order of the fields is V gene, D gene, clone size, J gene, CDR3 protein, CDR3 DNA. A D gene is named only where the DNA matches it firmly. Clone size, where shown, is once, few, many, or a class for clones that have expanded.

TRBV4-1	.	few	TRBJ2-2	CASSWVESTTGELFF	TGCGCCAGCAGTTGGGTTGAATCGACCACCGGGGAGCTGTTTTTT
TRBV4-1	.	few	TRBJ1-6	CASSQWVLNSPLHF	TGCGCCAGCAGCCAATGGGTTCTGAATTCACCCCTCCACTTT
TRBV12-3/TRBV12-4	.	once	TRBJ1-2	CASGAGTQGYTF	TGTGCTAGTGGTGCCGGGACGCAAGGCTACACCTTC
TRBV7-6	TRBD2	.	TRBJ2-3	CASSLTSGFTDTQYF	TGTGCCAGCAGCCTGACTAGCGGATTCACAGATACGCAGTATTTT
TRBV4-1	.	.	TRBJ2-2	CASSQNSQVGRELFF	TGCGCCAGCAGCCAAAACTCCCAGGTTGGTCGGGAGCTGTTTTTT
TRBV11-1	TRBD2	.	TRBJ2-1	CASRQLAGGSYNEQFF	TGCGCCAGCAGACAGTTAGCGGGAGGCTCCTACAATGAGCAGTTCTTC
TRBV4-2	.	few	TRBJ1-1	CASSQDVRDTEAFF	TGTGCCAGCAGCCAAGATGTGAGGGACACTGAAGCTTTCTTT
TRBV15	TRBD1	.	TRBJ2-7	CATSRDLGTGGGGEQYF	TGTGCCACCAGCAGAGATCTAGGGACAGGGGGCGGAGGCGAGCAGTACTTC
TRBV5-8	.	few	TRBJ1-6	CASGMSRNSPLHF	TGCGCCAGCGGTATGTCTAGAAATTCACCCCTCCACTTT
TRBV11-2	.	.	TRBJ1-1	CASSFPWEGAFF	TGTGCCAGCAGCTTCCCGTGGGAGGGAGCTTTCTTT
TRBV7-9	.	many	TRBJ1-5	CASSLDQGLSNQPQHF	TGTGCCAGCAGCTTAGATCAGGGGCTTAGCAATCAGCCCCAGCATTTT
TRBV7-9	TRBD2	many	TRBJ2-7	CASSLKLGLAGSYEQYF	TGTGCCAGCAGCTTAAAGCTAGGACTAGCAGGTTCCTACGAGCAGTACTTC
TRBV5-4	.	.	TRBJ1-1	CARSQTGGSTEAFF	TGTGCCAGAAGTCAGACGGGGGGGTCCACTGAAGCTTTCTTT
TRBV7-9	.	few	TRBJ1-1	CASSPPRGGPNTEAFF	TGTGCCAGCAGCCCCCCGCGGGGGGGCCCGAACACTGAAGCTTTCTTT
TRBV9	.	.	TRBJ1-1	CASSPPDSEAFF	TGTGCCAGCAGCCCACCGGACAGTGAAGCTTTCTTT
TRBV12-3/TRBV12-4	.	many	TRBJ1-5	CASSFRGFQPQHF	TGTGCCAGCAGTTTTCGGGGGTTTCAGCCCCAGCATTTT
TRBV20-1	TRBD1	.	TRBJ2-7	CSLSGTGTREQYF	TGCAGTTTAAGTGGGACAGGGACCCGCGAGCAGTACTTC
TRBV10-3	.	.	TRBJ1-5	CAIRTGRNQPQHF	TGTGCCATCAGGACAGGTAGGAATCAGCCCCAGCATTTT
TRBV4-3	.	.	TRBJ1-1	CASSQRDFMNTEAFF	TGCGCCAGCAGCCAAAGGGACTTTATGAACACTGAAGCTTTCTTT
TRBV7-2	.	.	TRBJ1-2	CASSYPGADYGYTF	TGTGCCAGCAGCTACCCGGGGGCAGATTATGGCTACACCTTC
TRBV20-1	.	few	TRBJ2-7	CSARVVGTPNEQYF	TGCAGTGCTAGAGTAGTCGGGACCCCCAACGAGCAGTACTTC
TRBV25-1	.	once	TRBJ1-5	CASSESGGGATQHF	TGTGCCAGCAGTGAAAGCGGGGGTGGGGCGACCCAGCATTTT
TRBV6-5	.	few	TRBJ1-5	CASSPPEASIVNQPQHF	TGTGCCAGCAGTCCGCCCGAAGCCTCTATCGTCAATCAGCCCCAGCATTTT
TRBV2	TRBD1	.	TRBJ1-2	CASSHQTGGRGNYGYTF	TGTGCCAGCAGTCACCAAACAGGGGGCCGGGGTAACTATGGCTACACCTTC
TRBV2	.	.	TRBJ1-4	CASREQVPFEKLFF	TGTGCCAGCAGGGAACAGGTGCCCTTCGAAAAACTGTTTTTT
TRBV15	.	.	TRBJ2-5	CASRGTGRAQETQYF	TGTGCCAGCAGGGGTACAGGGAGGGCCCAAGAGACCCAGTACTTC
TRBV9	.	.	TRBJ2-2	CASSAGTTSTGELFF	TGTGCCAGCAGCGCTGGGACCACTTCCACCGGGGAGCTGTTTTTT
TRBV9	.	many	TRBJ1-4	CASSVGGQLNEKLFF	TGTGCCAGCAGCGTAGGAGGACAACTTAATGAAAAACTGTTTTTT
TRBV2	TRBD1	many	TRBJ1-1	CASSLRTGGANTEAFF	TGTGCCAGCAGTTTGCGGACAGGGGGAGCGAACACTGAAGCTTTCTTT
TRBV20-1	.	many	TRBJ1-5	CSASRGSNQPQHF	TGCAGTGCTAGTCGAGGGAGCAATCAGCCCCAGCATTTT
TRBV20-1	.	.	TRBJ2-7	CSASGGNSYGQYF	TGCAGTGCTAGTGGCGGAAACTCCTACGGGCAGTACTTC
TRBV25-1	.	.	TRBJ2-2	CASSAGPAEAGELFF	TGTGCCAGCAGCGCAGGACCAGCGGAGGCCGGGGAGCTGTTTTTT
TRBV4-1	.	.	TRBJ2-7	CASSQGWASRLSPYEQYF	TGCGCCAGCAGCCAAGGATGGGCCAGTAGGCTCTCCCCCTACGAGCAGTACTTC
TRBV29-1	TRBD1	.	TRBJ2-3	CSVGPWGRGRTDTQYF	TGCAGCGTTGGACCGTGGGGCAGGGGGCGGACAGATACGCAGTATTTT
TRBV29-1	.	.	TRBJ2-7	CSAYQFESYEQYF	TGCAGTGCCTACCAATTCGAGTCCTACGAGCAGTACTTC
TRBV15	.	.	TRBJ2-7	CATSSQGAGRVEQYF	TGTGCCACCAGCAGCCAAGGGGCGGGAAGGGTCGAGCAGTACTTC
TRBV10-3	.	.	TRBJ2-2	CAITDPGTGELFF	TGTGCCATCACAGACCCCGGGACAGGGGAGCTGTTTTTT
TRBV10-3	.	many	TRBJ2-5	CAISESNRAETQYF	TGTGCCATCAGTGAGTCGAATAGGGCCGAGACCCAGTACTTC
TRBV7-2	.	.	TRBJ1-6	CASSLAGVFVGSPLHF	TGTGCCAGCAGCTTGGCAGGGGTTTTTGTCGGTTCACCCCTCCACTTT
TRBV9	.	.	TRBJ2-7	CASSGSYGYYEQYF	TGTGCCAGCAGCGGGAGCTATGGCTACTACGAGCAGTACTTC
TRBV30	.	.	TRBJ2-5	CAWSQGNQPQYF	TGTGCCTGGAGTCAAGGGAATCAGCCCCAGTACTTC
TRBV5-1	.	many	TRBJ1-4	CASSPTEGRNEKLFF	TGCGCCAGCAGCCCCACCGAGGGACGTAATGAAAAACTGTTTTTT
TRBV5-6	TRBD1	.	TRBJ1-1	CASFKQGAHFEAFF	TGTGCCAGCTTCAAACAGGGGGCGCATTTTGAAGCTTTCTTT
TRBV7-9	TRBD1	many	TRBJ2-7	CASSFGLDRGTYEQYF	TGTGCCAGCAGCTTTGGTCTGGACAGGGGTACCTACGAGCAGTACTTC
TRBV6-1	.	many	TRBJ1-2	CASSEFVSYGYTF	TGTGCCAGCAGTGAATTTGTGAGCTATGGCTACACCTTC
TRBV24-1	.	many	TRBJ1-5	CATSDQDIQKHF	TGTGCCACCAGTGATCAAGACATCCAAAAGCATTTT
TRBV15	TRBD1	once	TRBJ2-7	CATSTTGGVLDEQYF	TGTGCCACCAGCACGACAGGGGGAGTTCTCGACGAGCAGTACTTC
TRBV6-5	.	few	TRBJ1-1	CASSYAAGTGMTEAFF	TGTGCCAGCAGTTACGCGGCGGGGACGGGGATGACTGAAGCTTTCTTT
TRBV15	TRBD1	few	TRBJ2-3	CATSRGQGVDTQYF	TGTGCCACCAGCAGAGGGCAGGGGGTGGATACGCAGTATTTT
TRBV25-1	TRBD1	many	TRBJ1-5	CASSPDRAGNQPQHF	TGTGCCAGCAGTCCGGACAGGGCGGGCAATCAGCCCCAGCATTTT
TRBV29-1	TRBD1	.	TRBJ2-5	CSVEGGQLTQYF	TGCAGCGTTGAAGGGGGACAGTTGACCCAGTACTTC
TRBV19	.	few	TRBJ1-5	CASRKGGGLNSNQPQHF	TGTGCCTCCCGGAAGGGGGGGGGGCTCAATAGCAATCAGCCCCAGCATTTT
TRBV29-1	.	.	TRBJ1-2	CSVPSDRSNYGYTF	TGCAGCGTTCCGTCCGACAGGTCTAACTATGGCTACACCTTC
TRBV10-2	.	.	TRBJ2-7	CASSVAGEYEQYF	TGCGCCAGCAGTGTGGCAGGGGAGTACGAGCAGTACTTC
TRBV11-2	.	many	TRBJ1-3	CASSFRWTARAGNTIYF	TGTGCCAGCAGCTTTAGATGGACGGCCCGCGCAGGGAACACCATATATTTT